These 8 T cell receptor beta chains came from one sample sequenced in a study of blood T cell repertoires in COVID-19. Method: immunoSEQ multiplex PCR; TCRdb's copy keeps in-frame clones and lacks some. In the table there are 140,000 to 150,000 clones, about 90% of which are singletons. The specimen was PBMCs or T cells enriched from blood (not recorded which). All receptors come from a man between 60 and 75 years old who had recovered from COVID-19.

The chain uses TRBV7-3 and TRBJ2-1, with a weak D call TRBD2 (5 bases). The ends were cut back, 5 bases at V and 3 bases at J, with 14 bases in the middle. CDR3 length equals 15 residues. Germline lookup yields CDR1 SGHTA and CDR2 FQGTGA. The CDR3 here is CASSPRTGFYNEQFF. DNA of the CDR3: TGTGCCAGCAGCCCAAGGACGGGATTCTACAATGAGCAGTTCTTC.

This chain links TRBV11-2 with TRBJ2-7; a weak D match, TRBD1 (5 bases). The CDR3 length is 14 residues. Trimming took 5 bases from V and 4 from J, leaving 15 bases between them. Germline CDR1 and CDR2: SGHAT and FQNNGV. In DNA form, the CDR3 reads TGTGCCAGCAGCCCCCCAGGGTATGGGTACGAGCAGTACTTC. Amino acids: CASSPPGYGYEQYF.

The CDR3 DNA follows: TGTGCCAGCAGCAGAGAGTCCAGGGACACTGAAGCTTTCTTT. This sequence encodes CASSRESRDTEAFF. The V call is TRBV9, the J call TRBJ1-1; D perhaps matches TRBD1 (5 bases). V lost 4 bases to trimming and J lost 3 bases, with 13 bases between them. The CDR3 consists of 14 residues. The V gene's germline CDR1 is SGDLS and CDR2 YYNGEE.

The chain recombines TRBV19 with TRBJ2-4; 9 nucleotides agree with TRBD1. The CDR3 is 15 amino acids. The V gene end was trimmed by 3 bases and the J gene end by 9 bases; junction bases not matched to a gene: 9. Germline values: CDR1 LNHDA, CDR2 SQIVND (reference sequence). The CDR3 region is CASSIGTGNSVIQYF. DNA of the CDR3: TGTGCCAGTAGTATCGGGACAGGGAATTCAGTCATTCAGTACTTC.

The chain has TRBV28 and TRBJ2-5, with D perhaps TRBD1 (6 bases). The CDR3 consists of 13 residues. The V end was cut by 7 bases, the J end by 5 bases, with 14 bases between. Germline loops: CDR1 MDHEN, CDR2 SYDVKM. In nucleotides, the CDR3 is TGTGCCAGCAAAGGACAGAGGAGGGAGACCCAGTACTTC. It encodes CASKGQRRETQYF.

This clone was detected a few times. V is TRBV7-2 and J is TRBJ2-7; 11 positions agree with TRBD2. Germline V gene sequence: CDR1 SGHTA, CDR2 FQGNSA. The V and J ends lost 5 bases and 3 bases, in that order; junction bases with no gene match: 9. CDR3 size: 16 residues. As DNA, the CDR3 is TGTGCCAGCAGCCTCGGCCTAGCGGGAGGAGGCTACGAGCAGTACTTC. The encoded protein is CASSLGLAGGGYEQYF.

V gene TRBV7-8 combines with J gene TRBJ1-5, with 10 bases fitting TRBD1. The CDR3 covers 15 residues. The V segment lost 6 bases and the J segment 4 bases; nucleotides outside the gene matches: 6. Germline V gene sequence: CDR1 SGHVS, CDR2 FQNEAQ. CDR3 in DNA: TGTGCCAGCAGTCGGGACAGGGGATTAAATCAGCCCCAGCATTTT. Translated, it gives CASSRDRGLNQPQHF.

This clone occurred once. CDR3 sequence reads: CSVLSSGGTGELFF. CDR3 bases: TGCAGCGTTCTTTCGTCAGGCGGGACCGGGGAGCTGTTTTTT. The chain recombines TRBV29-1 with TRBJ2-2, with TRBD2 as a possible D gene (5 bases). This CDR3 is built from 14 residues. Germline lookup yields CDR1 SQVTM and CDR2 ANQGSEA. Trimming removed 5 bases from V and 5 bases from J, with 15 bases in between.